Each of the 30 T cell receptor beta chains below was sequenced from the same sample in a study of T cell changes during pregnancy in multiple sclerosis. Repertoires were generated with immunoSEQ multiplex PCR, while TCRdb's copy carries only in-frame clones and drops some. The sample has around 70,000 clones, approximately 92% seen once. Specimen: peripheral blood, collected before pregnancy. The source is a female donor with multiple sclerosis, enrolled in a pregnancy study.

The V and J genes are TRBV5-1 and TRBJ2-7, with 10 bases matching TRBD2. The length of the CDR3 is 16 residues. Germline loops: CDR1 SGHRS, CDR2 YFSETQ. The J segment lost 2 bases and the V segment lost 4 bases, leaving 9 bases of the junction unmatched. The CDR3 nucleotides are TGCGCCAGCAGCACGGCTAGCGGGAGCCCGGCCTACGAGCAGTACTTC. Translated, it gives CASSTASGSPAYEQYF.

This rearrangement joins TRBV15 to TRBJ2-5, with TRBD2 matching over 7 bases. Per the germline V gene, CDR1 is LNHNV and CDR2 is YYDKDF (reference sequence). The CDR3 extends over 14 amino acids. V lost 2 bases and J lost 3; bases outside the gene matches: 3. CDR3 nucleotides: TGTGCCACCAGCAGACCTGGGGGGGAAGAGACCCAGTACTTC. Residues: CATSRPGGEETQYF.

The chain couples TRBV28 to TRBJ1-4; D is possibly TRBD1 (5 bases). Germline CDR1 MDHEN, CDR2 SYDVKM. CDR3 size: 15 residues. V was trimmed by 4 bases and J by 10 bases, leaving 19 bases between them. Here the CDR3 DNA reads TGTGCCAGCAGTTCTCCAGGAGGGGCCCCAGCAAAACTGTTTTTT. This codes for CASSSPGGAPAKLFF.

The chain recombines TRBV28 with TRBJ1-1; D unclear. This CDR3 spans 14 amino acids. CDR1 and CDR2 (germline): MDHEN, SYDVKM. Trimming pared 6 bases from V and 5 bases from J, leaving 16 bases between. The DNA for the CDR3 is TGTGCCAGCAGCCCACCCGCGAGGCGGACTGAAGCTTTCTTT. Its protein is CASSPPARRTEAFF.

A few counts support this clone. This rearrangement joins TRBV5-1 to TRBJ2-3, with 12 bases fitting TRBD2. The CDR3 length is 16 residues. Germline assignment: CDR1 SGHRS and CDR2 YFSETQ. Losses at the gene ends were 5 bases for V and 4 bases for J; bases not matched to a gene: 8. CDR3 in amino acids: CASSSRLAGESDTQYF. The CDR3 nucleotides read TGCGCCAGCAGTTCAAGACTAGCGGGAGAGTCAGATACGCAGTATTTT.

The chain has TRBV30 and TRBJ2-7; D perhaps matches TRBD1 (5 bases). The V end was cut by 3 bases, the J end by 2 bases, with 20 bases between. The CDR3 has 16 amino acids. From germline, CDR1 is GTSNPN and CDR2 SVGIG (reference sequence). As DNA, the CDR3 is TGTGCCTGGAGCCCACTTCCCCAGGGTACCCCCTACGAGCAGTACTTC. Protein product: CAWSPLPQGTPYEQYF.

The chain recombines TRBV28 with TRBJ2-4; 8 bases line up with TRBD1. Germline CDR1 and CDR2: MDHEN and SYDVKM. V was clipped by 5 bases and J by 14 bases; unmatched bases: 5. The CDR3 spans 11 residues. The CDR3 DNA reads TGTGCCAGCAGTATACGGACAGGGAAGTACTTC. It encodes CASSIRTGKYF.

The chain uses TRBV19 and TRBJ2-7; D is perhaps TRBD1 (6 bases). Germline V gene data show CDR1 as LNHDA and CDR2 as SQIVND (reference sequence). This CDR3 is 13 amino acids long. V lost 6 bases, J lost 4 bases, and 13 bases lay in between. In nucleotides, the CDR3 is TGTGCCAGTAGCGACGTAGGGGGTTACGAGCAGTACTTC. Translation: CASSDVGGYEQYF.

The chain recombines TRBV7-2 with TRBJ1-2; 8 bases align to TRBD1. V shed 1 base, J shed 2 bases, and the junction held 6 bases outside the gene matches. The germline CDR1 and CDR2 sequences are SGHTA and FQGNSA. The CDR3 sequence is 16 residues long. The CDR3, as DNA: TGTGCCAGCAGCTTAGGCGGACAGGGTAGCAACTATGGCTACACCTTC. Amino acids: CASSLGGQGSNYGYTF.

This chain links TRBV11-2 with TRBJ2-1, with a possible D match to TRBD2 (5 bases). With 5 bases removed from V and 2 bases from J, the gap between germline ends came to 16 bases. This CDR3 contains 16 residues. Germline loops: CDR1 SGHAT, CDR2 FQNNGV. The CDR3 DNA sequence: TGTGCCAGCAGCCAAAAAACTAGTCCGGCCTACAATGAGCAGTTCTTC. This gives the protein CASSQKTSPAYNEQFF.

The chain uses TRBV6-5 and TRBJ1-1; D is perhaps TRBD1 (6 bases). The CDR3 is 15 residues long. Germline loops: CDR1 MNHEY, CDR2 SVGAGI. V shed 5 bases and J shed 1 base, with 14 bases lying between them. The CDR3 nucleotides are TGTGCCAGCAGTCCGGACAGTCTTCAGAACACTGAAGCTTTCTTT. Amino acids: CASSPDSLQNTEAFF.

The chain employs TRBV7-8 and TRBJ2-2; D is uncertain. The V end was cut by 5 bases, the J end by 0 bases, with 7 bases between. Germline V gene lookup returns CDR1 SGHVS and CDR2 FQNEAQ. The CDR3 contains 14 residues. CDR3 sequence (DNA): TGTGCCAGCAGCGACTTCGCGAACACCGGGGAGCTGTTTTTT. Translated, it gives CASSDFANTGELFF.

The count of this clone is one. The chain employs TRBV4-1 and TRBJ1-1, with 9 positions matching TRBD1. The CDR3 contains 14 residues. From germline, CDR1 is MGHRA and CDR2 YSYEKL. The V gene end was trimmed by 1 base and the J gene end by 11 bases; junction bases not matched to a gene: 8. In DNA, the CDR3 is TGCGCCAGCAGCCAAGCGACAGGGGGAGTAGAGGCTTTCTTT. Its translation is CASSQATGGVEAFF.

This chain links TRBV4-2 with TRBJ1-1, with 7 bases identical to TRBD1. This CDR3 region has 17 residues. V was pared by 2 bases and J by 6 bases, with 15 bases of the junction left unmatched. Germline CDR1 and CDR2: LGHNA and YNFKEQ. CDR3 sequence reads: CASSQYETGQEIAEAFF. The CDR3 nucleotides read TGTGCCAGCAGCCAATATGAAACTGGACAGGAGATCGCTGAAGCTTTCTTT.

The V and J genes are TRBV27 and TRBJ2-3, with D possibly TRBD2 on 6 matching bases. The CDR3 extends over 14 amino acids. The germline CDR1 and CDR2 sequences are MNHEY and SMNVEV (reference sequence). Trimming left V 6 bases short and J 1 base short, with 11 bases between. The CDR3 coding sequence is TGTGCCAGCAGGTTTCCGGGGGGCACAGATACGCAGTATTTT. Its translation: CASRFPGGTDTQYF.

There are a few counts of this clone. The junction departs from the called germline gene at one end, perhaps through a read error. This chain connects TRBV7-7 to TRBJ2-1, with TRBD1 matching 10 bases. CDR1 and CDR2 (germline): SSHAT, FNYEAQ (reference sequence). The CDR3 covers 13 residues. CDR3 coding DNA: TGTGCTAGCAGCTTGGGGACAGGGGTCGAGCAGTTCTTC. It specifies CASSLGTGVEQFF.

The chain has TRBV5-1 and TRBJ2-3, with 7 bases lining up with TRBD2. The germline gives CDR1 SGHRS, CDR2 YFSETQ. Trimming removed 0 bases from V and 4 bases from J; junction bases left unmatched: 8. The CDR3 contains 16 residues. CDR3 DNA: TGCGCCAGCAGCTTGGTTGGAGCGGGGACTCCAGATACGCAGTATTTT. Translated, it gives CASSLVGAGTPDTQYF.

J is TRBJ2-7 and V is TRBV28; a weak D match, TRBD1 (6 bases). CDR3 size: 15 residues. V dropped 5 bases and J dropped 5 bases, with 19 bases sitting between them. Germline V gene data show CDR1 as MDHEN and CDR2 as SYDVKM. CDR3 DNA sequence: TGTGCCAGCAGTCCAATCCTACAGGGTAGACACGAGCAGTACTTC. It specifies CASSPILQGRHEQYF.

The rearrangement uses TRBV7-9 and TRBJ2-6; D gene ambiguous. Germline assignment: CDR1 SEHNR and CDR2 FQNEAQ (reference sequence). The germline V and J ends were trimmed by 5 bases and 6 bases, with 5 bases remaining between them. CDR3 length: 12 residues. CDR3 sequence (DNA): TGTGCCAGCAGCCCAGAGGCCAACGTCCTGACTTTC. Its protein is CASSPEANVLTF.

The chain combines TRBV4-1 with TRBJ2-7; weak D call: TRBD1 (5 bases). Per the germline V gene, CDR1 is MGHRA and CDR2 is YSYEKL. V was trimmed by 4 bases and J by 2 bases, leaving 21 bases between them. The CDR3 consists of 17 residues. The CDR3 nucleotides are TGCGCCAGCAGCCGACGGTTGGGGCCAAATCCTACCTACGAGCAGTACTTC. It specifies CASSRRLGPNPTYEQYF.

V usage is TRBV6-4 and J usage is TRBJ2-1, with a possible D match to TRBD1 (5 bases). Between the trimmed V and J ends, which lost 3 bases and 10 bases, there was a span of 16 bases. The CDR3 extends over 14 amino acids. Germline lookup yields CDR1 MRHNA and CDR2 SNTAGT. The CDR3 loop is CASSESGWAKEQFF. CDR3 coding DNA: TGTGCCAGCAGTGAGTCAGGGTGGGCTAAGGAGCAGTTCTTC.

About this clone itself: One end of the junction does not line up with germline, which may come from a read error. The rearrangement uses TRBV7-7 and TRBJ2-5; the D gene is possibly TRBD1 (6 bases). Germline-derived CDR1 and CDR2 are SSHAT and FNYEAQ (reference sequence). There are 14 residues in the CDR3. CDR3 protein: CASSPSPGEETQYF. DNA of the CDR3: TGTGCTAGCAGCCCATCTCCAGGGGAGGAGACCCAGTACTTC.

The chain has TRBV30 and TRBJ1-3, with a possible D match to TRBD1 (5 bases). The V and J ends lost 5 bases and 1 base respectively, with 9 bases between them. The CDR3 has 13 residues. Germline values: CDR1 GTSNPN, CDR2 SVGIG (reference sequence). The CDR3 sequence is CAWGYRSGNTIYF. The CDR3 DNA reads as TGTGCCTGGGGCTACAGGTCTGGAAACACCATATATTTT.

This clone was seen a handful of times. The rearrangement joins TRBV25-1 to TRBJ2-1; 13 bases agree with TRBD2. J gave up 7 bases and V 4 bases, and 10 bases lay outside the gene matches. The CDR3 length is 17 residues. CDR1 and CDR2 (germline): MGHDK, SYGVNS. The CDR3 region is CASSVRGGTSGENEQFF. For the CDR3, the DNA is TGTGCCAGCAGTGTTAGGGGGGGGACTAGCGGGGAGAATGAGCAGTTCTTC. Filled out from reference TRBV25-1 and TRBJ2-1, the complete variable domain reads EADIYQTPRYLVIGTGKKITLECSQTMGHDKMYWYQQDPGMELHLIHYSYGVNSTEKGDLSSESTVSRIRTEHFPLTLESARPSHTSQYLCASSVRGGTSGENEQFFGPGTRLTVL.

The V call is TRBV4-1, the J call TRBJ2-5, with TRBD2 matching over 9 bases. Near its end, the DNA agrees better with TRBJ2-7, so the J call may be wrong. Per the germline V gene, CDR1 is MGHRA and CDR2 is YSYEKL. This CDR3 spans 15 amino acids. The CDR3 region is CASSPSLAGNYEQYF. CDR3 nucleotide sequence: TGCGCCAGCAGCCCCTCCCTAGCGGGAAACTACGAGCAGTACTTC.

The gene calls are TRBV5-1 and TRBJ2-2; D might be TRBD1 (5 bases). The CDR3 covers 14 residues. V lost 0 bases and J lost 8, with 11 bases in between. CDR1 and CDR2 from the germline V gene are SGHRS and YFSETQ. In nucleotides, the CDR3 is TGCGCCAGCAGCTTGGATAAGGGGCCTGGGGAGCTGTTTTTT. Protein sequence: CASSLDKGPGELFF. Full variable domain (missing parts from reference TRBV5-1 and TRBJ2-2): KAGVTQTPRYLIKTRGQQVTLSCSPISGHRSVSWYQQTPGQGLQFLFEYFSETQRNKGNFPGRFSGRQFSNSRSEMNVSTLELGDSALYLCASSLDKGPGELFFGEGSRLTVL.

In this sample, this clone turned up a few times. The chain is built from TRBV7-2 and TRBJ1-2; TRBD1 is a possible D gene (5 bases). CDR1 and CDR2 from the germline V gene are SGHTA and FQGNSA. The ends were cut back, 6 bases at V and 3 bases at J, with 11 bases in the middle. The CDR3 is made up of 13 amino acids. The CDR3 nucleotides read TGTGCCAGCAGTCCTGACAGAGACTATGGCTACACCTTC. It yields the protein CASSPDRDYGYTF. The complete variable domain, with remaining parts taken from reference TRBV7-2 and TRBJ1-2, reads GAGVSQSPSNKVTEKGKDVELRCDPISGHTALYWYRQSLGQGLEFLIYFQGNSAPDKSGLPSDRFSAERTGGSVSTLTIQRTQQEDSAVYLCASSPDRDYGYTFGSGTRLTVV.

The rearrangement links TRBV29-1 to TRBJ1-2, with 7 bases matching TRBD1. CDR3 length equals 13 residues. The V and J ends lost 2 bases and 4 bases, in that order; junction bases with no gene match: 4. Germline V lookup: CDR1 SQVTM, CDR2 ANQGSEA. The CDR3: CSVERQGGYGYTF. The CDR3, as DNA: TGCAGCGTTGAAAGACAGGGCGGCTATGGCTACACCTTC.

The V gene is TRBV6-6, the J gene TRBJ1-5; tentatively, D is TRBD1 (6 bases). The germline V and J ends were trimmed by 10 bases and 5 bases, with 21 bases remaining between them. CDR1 is MNHNY and CDR2 is SVGAGI in the germline V gene (reference sequence). The CDR3 is 15 amino acids. CDR3 loop: CATRDGGAQYQPQHF. The CDR3 DNA reads as TGTGCCACCAGGGATGGGGGCGCACAATATCAGCCCCAGCATTTT.

The rearrangement uses TRBV7-6 and TRBJ2-2, with 12 bases matching TRBD2. CDR3 length: 16 amino acids. The germline V gene encodes CDR1 SGHVS and CDR2 FNYEAQ. V lost 3 bases, J lost 6 bases, and 5 bases stayed unmatched. The chain's CDR3 is CASSFASGRAAGELFF. Written as DNA, the CDR3 is TGTGCCAGCAGCTTCGCTAGCGGGAGGGCCGCCGGGGAGCTGTTTTTT. Filled out from reference TRBV7-6 and TRBJ2-2, the complete variable domain reads GAGVSQSPRYKVTKRGQDVALRCDPISGHVSLYWYRQALGQGPEFLTYFNYEAQQDKSGLPNDRFSAERPEGSISTLTIQRTEQRDSAMYRCASSFASGRAAGELFFGEGSRLTVL.